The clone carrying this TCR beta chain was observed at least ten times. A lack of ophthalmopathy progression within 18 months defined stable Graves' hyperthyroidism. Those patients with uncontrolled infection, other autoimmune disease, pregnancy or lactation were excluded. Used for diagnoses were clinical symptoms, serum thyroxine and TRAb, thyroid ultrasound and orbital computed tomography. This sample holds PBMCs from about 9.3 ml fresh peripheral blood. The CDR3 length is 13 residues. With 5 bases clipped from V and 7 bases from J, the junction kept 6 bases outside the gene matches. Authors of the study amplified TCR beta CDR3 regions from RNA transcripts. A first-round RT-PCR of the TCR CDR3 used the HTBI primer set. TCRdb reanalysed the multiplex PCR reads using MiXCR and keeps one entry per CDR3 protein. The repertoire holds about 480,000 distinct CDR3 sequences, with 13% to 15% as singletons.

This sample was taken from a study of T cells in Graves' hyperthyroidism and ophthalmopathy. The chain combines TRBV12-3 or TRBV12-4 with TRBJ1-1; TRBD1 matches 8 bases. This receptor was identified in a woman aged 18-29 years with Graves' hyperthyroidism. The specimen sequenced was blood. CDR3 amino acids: CASSAGTGIEAFF. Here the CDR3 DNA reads TGTGCCAGCAGTGCCGGGACAGGTATTGAAGCTTTCTTT.